These T cell receptor beta chains were read from a single sample in a study of post-analysis software for immune sequencing data. TCRdb redid the calling of the PCR reads with MiXCR, one entry per CDR3 protein. The sample consists of 350,000 to 450,000 distinct CDR3 sequences, roughly 40% of them appearing once. Sequenced material: blood. Receptors originate from a girl between 2 and 10 years old with multiple sclerosis. The CDR3 runs from the conserved cysteine through the conserved F or W. The D gene is left open where the match is weak. The listing skips clone size in some rows; elsewhere it reads once, few, many or a size class.

j_gene	v_gene	d_gene	abundance	CDR3nt	CDR3aa
TRBJ2-7	TRBV5-1	.	.	TGCGCCAGCAGCTTGTCCCGGAGTGGTAGGGAGCAGTACTTC	CASSLSRSGREQYF
TRBJ1-3	TRBV2	.	once	TGTGCCAGCAGCAAGCATCGACAGCGAAGCTCTGGAAACACCATATATTTT	CASSKHRQRSSGNTIYF
TRBJ2-1	TRBV10-3	TRBD2	few	TGTGCCATCAGTGACCTAGCGGGAGAAAATGAGCAGTTCTTC	CAISDLAGENEQFF
TRBJ2-1	TRBV12-3/TRBV12-4	.	once	TGTGCCAGCACTAGGAGCACCCCGTGGGACAATGAGCAGTTCTTC	CASTRSTPWDNEQFF
TRBJ1-2	TRBV6-2/TRBV6-3	.	.	TGTGCCAGCAGTGACAGGACAAACTATGGCTACACCTTC	CASSDRTNYGYTF
TRBJ2-1	TRBV7-9	.	once	TGTGCCAGCAGCCCGGTAGGAGGAGGTTTCTCCTACAATGAGCAGTTCTTC	CASSPVGGGFSYNEQFF
TRBJ1-1	TRBV5-6	.	.	TGTGCCAGCAGTTCCAAAACCGGGACACCGAACACTGAAGCTTTCTTT	CASSSKTGTPNTEAFF
TRBJ2-3	TRBV15	TRBD2	.	TGTGCCACCCGCCTAGCGGGGGGGCCTATGGATACGCAGTATTTT	CATRLAGGPMDTQYF
TRBJ2-1	TRBV4-3	.	few	TGCGCCAGCAGCCAAGATGGGACCCCGCTTATTGAGCAGTTCTTC	CASSQDGTPLIEQFF
TRBJ1-1	TRBV6-5	TRBD1	.	TGTGCCAGCAGAACGGGACAGGGAAGGGCTAACACTGAAGCTTTCTTT	CASRTGQGRANTEAFF
TRBJ2-5	TRBV4-3	TRBD2	.	TGCGCCAGCAGCCAAGTTGGGGGAGGGGCAGAGACCCAGTACTTC	CASSQVGGGAETQYF
TRBJ1-2	TRBV6-6	.	few	TGTGCCAGCAGTTACGACACGAACTATGGCTACACCTTC	CASSYDTNYGYTF
TRBJ2-5	TRBV5-1	TRBD1	.	TGCGCCAGCAGCTGGACAGGAGTCCAAGAGACCCAGTACTTC	CASSWTGVQETQYF
TRBJ2-5	TRBV10-3	.	large	TGTGCCATCAGTGGGAGTGATGGAGAGACCCAGTACTTC	CAISGSDGETQYF
TRBJ2-5	TRBV5-1	.	.	TGCGCCAGCAGCTTGGTGGGTAGCTTGGAGACCCAGTACTTC	CASSLVGSLETQYF
TRBJ1-2	TRBV5-1	TRBD1	.	TGCGCCAGCAGCTTGGGGGACAGGAGGGGCTACACCTTC	CASSLGDRRGYTF
TRBJ1-1	TRBV12-3/TRBV12-4	TRBD1	.	TGTGCCAGCAGTCGACAGGGATTGATCACTGAAGCTTTCTTT	CASSRQGLITEAFF
TRBJ2-7	TRBV9	TRBD1	few	TGTGCCAGCAGCGGGGGACAGGGGTCGGGGGCCGCTTACGAGCAGTACTTC	CASSGGQGSGAAYEQYF
TRBJ2-5	TRBV20-1	.	.	TGCAGTGCTGAGACCAACGGGGAGACCCAGTACTTC	CSAETNGETQYF
TRBJ2-7	TRBV24-1	.	few	TGTGCCACCAGTGCAGGGAAGGGATACGAGCAGTACTTC	CATSAGKGYEQYF
TRBJ1-1	TRBV20-1	TRBD1	.	TGCAGTGCTCCTGTCCCGGGACAGGGGTCCACTGAAGCTTTCTTT	CSAPVPGQGSTEAFF
TRBJ1-2	TRBV20-1	.	few	TGCAGTGTCGGACAATATGGCTACACCTTC	CSVGQYGYTF
TRBJ2-3	TRBV7-6	.	.	TGTGCCAGCAACTTCCGGCTAGGCACAGATACGCAGTATTTT	CASNFRLGTDTQYF
TRBJ2-7	TRBV12-3/TRBV12-4	TRBD2	.	TGTGCCAGCAGTTTGGGCGGGAGGACTTACAATGAGCAGTACTTC	CASSLGGRTYNEQYF
TRBJ1-2	TRBV5-1	TRBD1	few	TGCGCCAGCAGCTTGGATGGGACAGACTATGGCTACACCTTC	CASSLDGTDYGYTF
TRBJ1-5	TRBV12-3/TRBV12-4	.	.	TGTGCCAGCAGTTTTGACAAATCCGGGGGTCAGCCCCAGCATTTT	CASSFDKSGGQPQHF
TRBJ2-5	TRBV29-1	.	few	TGCAGCGTTGAAAGGGGGGGCAAGACCCAGTACTTC	CSVERGGKTQYF
TRBJ1-1	TRBV10-3	TRBD1	.	TGTGCCATCAGTGAGGGCAGGGGGCAAACTGAAGCTTTCTTT	CAISEGRGQTEAFF
TRBJ1-5	TRBV6-2/TRBV6-3	.	.	TGTGCCAGCGGTGACAACGGGCCCCAGCATTTT	CASGDNGPQHF
TRBJ2-5	TRBV7-6	.	.	TGTGCCAGCAGCTTAGATGTACAGACCCAGTACTTC	CASSLDVQTQYF
TRBJ1-1	TRBV5-1	.	few	TGCGCCAGCAGCTTGGCGGATATGAACACTGAAGCTTTCTTT	CASSLADMNTEAFF
TRBJ1-4	TRBV4-3	.	few	TGCGCCAGCAGCCAATTCCAGGAGGGAAAACTGTTTTTT	CASSQFQEGKLFF
TRBJ2-1	TRBV5-1	.	.	TGCGCCAGCAGCTTCGGGCGGCATGAGCAGTTCTTC	CASSFGRHEQFF